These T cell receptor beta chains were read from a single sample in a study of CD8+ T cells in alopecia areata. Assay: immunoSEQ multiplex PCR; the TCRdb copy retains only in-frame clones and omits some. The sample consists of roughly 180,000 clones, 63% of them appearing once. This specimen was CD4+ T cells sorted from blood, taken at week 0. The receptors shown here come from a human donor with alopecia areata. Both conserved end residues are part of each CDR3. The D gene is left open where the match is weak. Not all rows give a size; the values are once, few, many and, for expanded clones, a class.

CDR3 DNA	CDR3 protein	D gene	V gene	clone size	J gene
TGCGCCAGCAGTCAACCGAGAGGTTCCCTCAGGGTTGCAGGCTACACCTTC	CASSQPRGSLRVAGYTF	.	TRBV23-1	once	TRBJ1-2
TGCGCCAGCCGAGAGGAGGGACCCTTAACTGAAGCTTTCTTT	CASREEGPLTEAFF	.	TRBV5-1	.	TRBJ1-1
TGTGCCAGCAGACCCAAAGGCCCAGGAATAATCACTGAAGCTTTCTTT	CASRPKGPGIITEAFF	.	TRBV11-3	.	TRBJ1-1
TGTGCCTGGAGTCACAGCGGTGAGACCCAGTACTTC	CAWSHSGETQYF	.	TRBV30	.	TRBJ2-5
TGCGCCAGCAGCTTAGAGGGGATCAATCAGCCCCAGCATTTT	CASSLEGINQPQHF	.	TRBV5-1	few	TRBJ1-5
TGTGCCAGCAGCCGCGACGGGACAGGGCTCAATCAGCCCCAGCATTTT	CASSRDGTGLNQPQHF	TRBD1	TRBV7-2	.	TRBJ1-5
TGTGCCAGCAGCGGGGACTACTCCTACAATGAGCAGTTCTTC	CASSGDYSYNEQFF	TRBD2	TRBV5-5	.	TRBJ2-1
TGTGCCTGGAGGGCGACAGGGAATGAAAAACTGTTTTTT	CAWRATGNEKLFF	TRBD1	TRBV30	.	TRBJ1-4
TGCGCCAGCAAAGCCTTGGCGGGGGCTTCAGATACGCAGTATTTT	CASKALAGASDTQYF	.	TRBV5-1	once	TRBJ2-3
TGTGCCAGCAGTGTCGGGGCGCGGACTGAAGCTTTCTTT	CASSVGARTEAFF	.	TRBV6-6	.	TRBJ1-1
TGTGCCTGGAGCCGTGGAGGGACAGGGGTCCACACCTTC	CAWSRGGTGVHTF	TRBD1	TRBV30	.	TRBJ1-2
TGTGCCATCAGTGAGGGGATCCCTGAAGCTTTCTTT	CAISEGIPEAFF	.	TRBV10-3	.	TRBJ1-1
TGCAGCGTCCCCACCATTAATGAAGCTTTCTTT	CSVPTINEAFF	.	TRBV29-1	.	TRBJ1-1
TGTGCCTTGACAGGGATGAGCTGGGCTAATGAAAAACTGTTTTTT	CALTGMSWANEKLFF	TRBD1	TRBV30	.	TRBJ1-4
TGTGCCAGCAGCTTCATGGGGCCCACTAGTGAGACCCAGTACTTC	CASSFMGPTSETQYF	.	TRBV7-9	.	TRBJ2-5
TGCGCCAGCAGCCTAGACAGGGTCTTCTCTCCCAGTTACTTC	CASSLDRVFSPSYF	TRBD1	TRBV5-1	.	TRBJ2-4
TGCAGCGTTGAAGATCAACGTTTGAACACTGAAGCTTTCTTT	CSVEDQRLNTEAFF	.	TRBV29-1	.	TRBJ1-1
TGCAGTTCCGCCGGCAGGGCCAGGGAGACCCAGTACTTC	CSSAGRARETQYF	.	TRBV29-1	.	TRBJ2-5
TGCGCCAGCAGCCAAGGGGTTGGGACCTCGACGGGAAACACTGAAGCTTTCTTT	CASSQGVGTSTGNTEAFF	.	TRBV4-1	few	TRBJ1-1
TGTGCCTGGAACAGGGGTAAGCCTGAAGCTTTCTTT	CAWNRGKPEAFF	TRBD1	TRBV30	.	TRBJ1-1
TGTGCCATCGAGCGACAGGCCCTCTATGGCTACACCTTC	CAIERQALYGYTF	.	TRBV7-9	.	TRBJ1-2
TGTGCCAGCGCAGGGGATGCGAACGAGCAGTACTTC	CASAGDANEQYF	.	TRBV2	few	TRBJ2-7
TGTGCCTGGAGGACATCGGACTACGAGCAGTACTTC	CAWRTSDYEQYF	.	TRBV30	.	TRBJ2-7
TGTGCCACTAATCCTGGGGGTTCCTACGAGCAGTACTTC	CATNPGGSYEQYF	.	TRBV15	.	TRBJ2-7
TGCGCCAGCAGCCAAGATGCCAGGGGGGCTGAAGCTTTCTTT	CASSQDARGAEAFF	TRBD1	TRBV4-3	.	TRBJ1-1